The source of this TCR beta chain is a study of cytomegalovirus exposure and HLA in healthy donors. General study points: Presence/absence analyses took donor sequencing depth as roughly uniform.

V lost 5 bases and J lost 4; bases outside the gene matches: 9. CDR1 and CDR2 from the germline V gene are SGHNT and YYREEE (reference sequence). This CDR3 contains 15 residues. Primers for the PCR totalled 60 Vbeta and 13 Jbeta. Assay used: immunoSEQ multiplex PCR; TCRdb lists only in-frame clones, some missing. Its table lists 150,000 to 200,000 clones. For this clone: Its antigen remains unidentified.

The chain recombines TRBV5-4 with TRBJ1-2; 9 bases are a match to TRBD1. The sequence derives from a woman aged 55-70 years in good health and CMV-seronegative. Sequenced material: PBMCs. CDR3 in DNA: TGTGCCAGCAGGGGACCGGGACAGGGTACCTATGGCTACACCTTC. Protein: CASRGPGQGTYGYTF.